Listed below are T cell receptor beta chains from one sample, sequenced in a study of cytomegalovirus exposure and HLA in healthy donors. The assay was immunoSEQ multiplex PCR, and TCRdb's table has in-frame clones only and misses some. The sample carries 90,000 to 120,000 clones, over 60% recorded once. The sequenced sample consisted of PBMCs. These TCRs come from a male donor in good health and CMV-seronegative. Each CDR3 is given without its conserved first and last residue. Clone size appears in some rows only: once, few, many, or a class for an expanded clone.

NA | TRBJ1-1 | TRBV5-6 | ASSLSGRMNTEAF
NA | TRBJ2-2 | TRBV27 | ASTPNPAGTDTGELF
NA | TRBJ2-1 | TRBV27 | ASGSSSRGYEQF
NA | TRBJ2-7 | TRBV5-1 | ASRELAGGPNEQY
NA | TRBJ1-1 | TRBV19 | ASSIRRLTEAF
NA | TRBJ2-3 | TRBV5-1 | ASSLAADTQY
NA | TRBJ2-5 | TRBV18 | ASSPLAQRGQETQY
NA | TRBJ2-4 | TRBV2 | ASSEDRAGKNIQY
NA | TRBJ2-7 | TRBV10-1 | ASSRQGSTYEQY
NA | TRBJ2-7 | TRBV5-6 | ASSSGGMSSYEQY
NA | TRBJ2-3 | TRBV28 | ASSSLAAGEFTDTQY
NA | TRBJ2-7 | TRBV9 | ASSVNSGPTYEQY
few | TRBJ1-5 | TRBV28 | ASRLQGTYQPQH
NA | TRBJ2-7 | TRBV7-8 | ASSPTSGRTYEQY
NA | TRBJ2-1 | TRBV5-1 | ASSLVTGSYNEQF
few | TRBJ2-1 | TRBV28 | ASRGAGEQF
few | TRBJ2-5 | TRBV5-1 | ASSLASGRALETQY
NA | TRBJ2-4 | TRBV11-2 | ASSAQGGQDIQY
once | TRBJ2-7 | TRBV6-1 | ASSEEPGGSYEQY
NA | TRBJ2-1 | TRBV7-7 | ASSSTSGRASYNEQF
NA | TRBJ2-6 | TRBV28 | ASRLAGISGANVLT
NA | NA | TRBV10-3 | AISESGSRSYEQY
NA | TRBJ2-3 | TRBV10-3 | ATGQPVETDTQY
NA | TRBJ2-1 | TRBV27 | ASSLSFAGGKYNEQF
few | TRBJ1-1 | TRBV10-3 | AISGRTGGGINTEAF
NA | TRBJ2-1 | TRBV10-1 | ASSEPLRGEQF
once | TRBJ1-2 | TRBV11-3 | ASSLRDRGHLDYGYT
NA | TRBJ1-3 | TRBV9 | ASSPRTGTYSGNTIY
NA | TRBJ2-6 | TRBV29-1 | SASGAGANVLT
NA | TRBJ2-1 | TRBV7-9 | ASSLTSVLNYNEQF
once | TRBJ2-7 | TRBV19 | ATPDPRDSYEQY
NA | TRBJ2-7 | TRBV2 | ASSDGLGLAGAYEQY
once | TRBJ1-2 | TRBV5-1 | ASSLGAGSIAGYT
NA | TRBJ1-2 | TRBV2 | ASSAQGATLGYT
NA | NA | TRBV6-1 | ASSGLGVRSDEQY
once | TRBJ2-3 | TRBV19 | ASSIPASGSTDTQY
NA | TRBJ2-2 | TRBV2 | ASSGKGQGTGELF
NA | TRBJ2-3 | TRBV2 | ASSERTGTADTQY
NA | TRBJ2-1 | TRBV19 | ASSIQGAFNNEQF
few | TRBJ2-6 | TRBV5-1 | ASSLTPGGRSGANVLT